A single sample gave rise to the 3 T cell receptor beta chains below, sequenced in a study of blood T cells in healthy people across ages. A J-beta primer mix and a sample-barcoded 5' primer were used in a second PCR of about 7 to 12 cycles. TCRdb re-analysed the 5' RACE reads in MiXCR, keeping a single row per CDR3 protein. The table includes more than 500,000 distinct CDR3 sequences, 25% to 30% detected once. The specimen was blood. The receptors shown here come from a woman aged 70-85 years in good health.

The sample holds many counts of this clonotype. DNA of the CDR3: TGTGCCAGCAGGGTAGACAGGGACCAAGAGACCCAGTACTTC. Protein sequence: CASRVDRDQETQYF. The chain combines TRBV6-5 with TRBJ2-5, with 7 bases fitting TRBD1. This CDR3 comprises 14 residues. The V and J ends lost 6 bases and 0 bases, in that order; junction bases with no gene match: 4. CDR1 is MNHEY and CDR2 is SVGAGI in the germline V gene.

The table lists this clonotype with a few counts. This chain connects TRBV20-1 to TRBJ2-5, with D tentatively TRBD2 (5 bases). The length of the CDR3 is 14 residues. V lost 6 bases and J lost 1, with 15 bases in between. Germline V lookup: CDR1 DFQATT, CDR2 SNEGSKA (reference sequence). The CDR3: CSADVGGSQETQYF. The DNA of the CDR3 is TGCAGTGCGGACGTCGGAGGTTCCCAAGAGACCCAGTACTTC.

This clonotype occurred a few times. The V call is TRBV5-1, the J call TRBJ2-7; D remains ambiguous. Germline V gives CDR1 SGHRS, CDR2 YFSETQ. The ends were cut back, 7 bases at V and 1 base at J, with 15 bases in the middle. This CDR3 comprises 14 residues. CDR3 residues: CASRTELLSYEQYF. The CDR3 region has the DNA TGCGCCAGCCGGACGGAGCTCCTATCCTACGAGCAGTACTTC.